A single sample is the source of the 10 T cell receptor beta chains below, sequenced in a study of CD8 T cells in Susac syndrome. RNA amounts of roughly 0.45 to 1 ug underwent reverse transcription with random hexamers. From the immunoSEQ multiplex PCR reads, TCRdb called clonotypes with MiXCR, one entry per CDR3 protein. The sample includes about 300,000 distinct CDR3 sequences, around 85% of them seen just once. The material sequenced was CD8+ T cells from PBMCs. These receptors were obtained from a human donor with multiple sclerosis.

This clonotype appeared a few times. The chain recombines TRBV9 with TRBJ2-5, with TRBD1 identical over 11 bases. The length of the CDR3 is 14 residues. Germline CDR1 reads SGDLS; CDR2 reads YYNGEE. V lost 4 bases to trimming and J lost 5 bases; unmatched junction nucleotides: 4. The CDR3 loop reads CASSWGQGVETQYF. CDR3 bases: TGTGCCAGCAGCTGGGGACAGGGGGTGGAGACCCAGTACTTC.

The chain has TRBV4-3 and TRBJ2-7; no firm D call. CDR1 and CDR2 (germline): LGHNA, YSLEER. Trimming cost V 4 bases and J 0 bases, with 10 bases left between them. The CDR3 totals 14 residues. This CDR3 reads CASSPLTSSYEQYF. The DNA of the CDR3 is TGCGCCAGCAGCCCCCTGACCAGCTCCTACGAGCAGTACTTC.

DNA for the CDR3: TGTGCCATCAGTGAGTCGAGACTAGCGGGAGGGGGCACAGATACGCAGTATTTT. Translation gives CAISESRLAGGGTDTQYF. The genes are TRBV10-3 and TRBJ2-3; TRBD2 agrees at 14 bases. CDR3 length: 18 residues. CDR1 and CDR2 from the germline V gene are ENHRY and SYGVKD. V dropped 0 bases and J dropped 1; count of bases not matched to a gene: 3.

The chain carries TRBV15 and TRBJ2-1; the D gene is possibly TRBD2 (5 bases). Germline V lookup: CDR1 LNHNV, CDR2 YYDKDF (reference sequence). This CDR3 is built from 14 residues. The V gene lost 0 bases and the J gene lost 4 bases, with 7 bases spanning the gap. This CDR3 is CATSRDRGYNEQFF. CDR3 DNA sequence: TGTGCCACCAGCAGAGATCGGGGTTACAATGAGCAGTTCTTC.

The chain combines TRBV6-2 or TRBV6-3 with TRBJ1-5, with D possibly TRBD1 on 5 matching bases. Looked up from germline, CDR1 is MNHEY and CDR2 is SVGEGT. This CDR3 spans 16 amino acids. V was cut by 6 bases and J by 5 bases, with 20 bases left in between. In DNA form, the CDR3 reads TGTGCCAGCAGATACGTCAGGGTTAGGGTGGATCAGCCCCAGCATTTT. Translated: CASRYVRVRVDQPQHF.

The rearrangement joins TRBV7-2 to TRBJ1-4; perhaps TRBD1 as D (6 bases). Germline loops: CDR1 SGHTA, CDR2 FQGNSA. Between the trimmed V and J ends, which lost 0 bases and 0 bases, there was a span of 8 bases. This CDR3 contains 16 residues. CDR3 residues: CASSLAAGATNEKLFF. CDR3 in DNA: TGTGCCAGCAGCTTAGCGGCAGGGGCAACTAATGAAAAACTGTTTTTT.

This chain links TRBV4-3 with TRBJ2-7; TRBD1 might be the D (5 bases). V was cut by 2 bases and J by 0 bases, with 11 bases left in between. The CDR3 is 15 amino acids. The germline V gene has CDR1 LGHNA and CDR2 YSLEER. The CDR3 region is CASSQRGQGSYEQYF. The DNA of the CDR3 is TGCGCCAGCAGCCAACGCGGCCAGGGCTCCTACGAGCAGTACTTC.

V is TRBV30 and J is TRBJ2-3; D uncertain. V was shortened by 2 bases and J by 0 bases, with 9 bases between the two germline ends. The length of the CDR3 is 14 residues. Germline CDR1 is GTSNPN and CDR2 is SVGIG (reference sequence). The CDR3 DNA sequence: TGTGCCTGGAGTTCTGTTTCTAGCACAGATACGCAGTATTTT. It yields the protein CAWSSVSSTDTQYF.

This clonotype was counted a few times. The chain is built from TRBV6-1 and TRBJ1-5, with TRBD1 matching over 8 bases. Germline V gene sequence: CDR1 MNHNS, CDR2 SASEGT. The CDR3 contains 17 residues. Losses at the gene ends were 6 bases for V and 7 bases for J; bases not matched to a gene: 17. In DNA, the CDR3 is TGTGCCAGCAGCCTACCGGGCAGGGGGCGGCTCGGGCAGCCCCAGCATTTT. It is translated as CASSLPGRGRLGQPQHF.

The chain recombines TRBV6-1 with TRBJ2-7; TRBD2 matches 10 bases. CDR1 and CDR2 from the germline V gene are MNHNS and SASEGT. The CDR3 totals 16 residues. With V trimmed by 6 bases and J by 2 bases, 10 bases remained unmatched. The CDR3 is CASRTSWTSGPYEQYF. The CDR3 region has the DNA TGTGCCAGCAGAACCTCCTGGACTAGCGGACCCTACGAGCAGTACTTC.